A single TCR beta chain is shown here with its context. The antigen remains unidentified. These data originate in a study of CD8+ T cells in alopecia areata. Notes on the study in general: Lesional scalp displayed greater clonality than normal scalp, most notably in alopecia totalis/universalis.

Lesional scalp punch biopsies and peripheral blood came from alopecia areata patients. Germline CDR1 is SQVTM and CDR2 is ANQGSEA. Trimming stripped 2 bases from V and 1 base from J, with 11 bases between. There are 14 residues in the CDR3. Reverse transcription of extracted RNA yielded cDNA, which provided the sequencing template. Produced via immunoSEQ multiplex PCR; TCRdb's table is partial and in-frame only. The repertoire consists of some 180,000 clones, with roughly 63% occurring once and the leading ten covering 1.7%. The clonotype originates from a human donor with alopecia areata. The chain couples TRBV29-1 to TRBJ1-1; no firm D call. The sample here was CD4+ T cells sorted from blood, taken at week 0. The CDR3 region has the DNA TGCAGCGTTGAACCGATCGGGAGGAACACTGAAGCTTTCTTT. Its protein is CSVEPIGRNTEAFF.